Reported below is one T cell receptor (beta chain). This specimen belongs to a study of blood T cell repertoires in COVID-19. In the study overall: Both acute and convalescent COVID-19 samples were obtained from the United States, Italy and Spain. The cDNA or gDNA used as material had been derived from T cells, B-cell-depleted T cells, or PBMCs.

The V and J ends lost 4 bases and 2 bases respectively, with 15 bases between them. The CDR3 is made up of 16 amino acids. Germline V gene lookup returns CDR1 LGHDT and CDR2 YNNKEL (reference sequence). Original methodology: Cell counts per sample came from amplifying reference gene primers. Method: immunoSEQ multiplex PCR; TCRdb's copy keeps in-frame clones and lacks some. D and trimming were read from the DNA, whereas the V and J calls and clone size are those reported in that table. This sample carries roughly 200,000 clones, approximately 90% of them seen once, and the ten largest clones take 2.9%.

This receptor was obtained from a woman aged 25-40 years with active or convalescent COVID-19. The chain combines TRBV3-1 (or the pseudogene TRBV3-2) with TRBJ2-4, with D perhaps matching TRBD2 (6 bases). The sequenced material came from peripheral blood. The CDR3 DNA reads as TGTGCCAGCAGCCCAGAACCCGGCGGGACCAAAAACATTCAGTACTTC. This sequence encodes CASSPEPGGTKNIQYF.